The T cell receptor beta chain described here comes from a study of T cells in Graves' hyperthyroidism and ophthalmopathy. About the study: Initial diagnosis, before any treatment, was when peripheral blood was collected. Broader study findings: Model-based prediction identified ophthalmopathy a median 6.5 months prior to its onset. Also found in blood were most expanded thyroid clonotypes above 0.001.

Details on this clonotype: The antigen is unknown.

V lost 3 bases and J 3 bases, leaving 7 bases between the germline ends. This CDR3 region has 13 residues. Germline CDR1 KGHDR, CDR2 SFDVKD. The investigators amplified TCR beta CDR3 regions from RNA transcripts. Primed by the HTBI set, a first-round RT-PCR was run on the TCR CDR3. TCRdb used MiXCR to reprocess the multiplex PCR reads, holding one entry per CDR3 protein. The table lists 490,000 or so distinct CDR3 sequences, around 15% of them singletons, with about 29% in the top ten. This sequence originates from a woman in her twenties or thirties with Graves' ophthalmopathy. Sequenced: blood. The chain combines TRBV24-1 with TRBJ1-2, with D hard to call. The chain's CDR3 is CATSDPGDYGYTF. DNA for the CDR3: TGTGCCACCAGTGATCCCGGGGACTATGGCTACACCTTC.